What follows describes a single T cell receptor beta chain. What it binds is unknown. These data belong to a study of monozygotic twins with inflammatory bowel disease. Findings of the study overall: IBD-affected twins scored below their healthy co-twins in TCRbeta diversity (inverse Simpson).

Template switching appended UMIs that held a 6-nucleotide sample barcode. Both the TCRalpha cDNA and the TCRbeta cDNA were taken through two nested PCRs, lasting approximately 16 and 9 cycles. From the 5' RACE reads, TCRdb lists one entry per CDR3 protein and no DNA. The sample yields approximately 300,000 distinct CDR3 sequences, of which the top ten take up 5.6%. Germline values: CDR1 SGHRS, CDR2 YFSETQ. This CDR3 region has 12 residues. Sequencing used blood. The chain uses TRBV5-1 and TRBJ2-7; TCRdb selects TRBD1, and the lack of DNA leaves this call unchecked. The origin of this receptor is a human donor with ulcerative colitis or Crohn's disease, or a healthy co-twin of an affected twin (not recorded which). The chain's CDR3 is CASIREGGEQYF.